The 31 T cell receptor beta chains in this list originate from one sample, sequenced in a study of blood T cell repertoires in COVID-19. Libraries were prepared by immunoSEQ multiplex PCR; TCRdb keeps only in-frame clonotypes and omits some of them. The top ten hold about 9% of the sample, which has a few hundred thousand clones, roughly 82% seen once. The sample was peripheral blood. These receptors all stem from a man aged 50 to 59 with active or convalescent COVID-19.

The chain links TRBV7-9 to TRBJ1-2; TRBD1 matches at 12 bases. This CDR3 is built from 16 residues. Germline V gene lookup returns CDR1 SEHNR and CDR2 FQNEAQ (reference sequence). V gave up 1 base and J gave up 4 bases; unmatched junction bases: 4. The CDR3 sequence is CASSLGGQGAGYGYTF. The CDR3 region has the DNA TGTGCCAGCAGCTTAGGGGGACAGGGGGCTGGCTATGGCTACACCTTC.

The rearrangement joins TRBV6-5 to TRBJ1-2, with a tentative D call TRBD1 (5 bases). CDR3 size: 15 residues. Trimming left V 0 bases short and J 8 bases short, with 16 bases between. Germline V CDR1 and CDR2: MNHEY, SVGAGI. The chain's CDR3 is CASSYSYRLERGYTF. For the CDR3, the DNA is TGTGCCAGCAGTTACTCCTACAGGCTCGAGAGGGGCTACACCTTC.

V is TRBV7-2 and J is TRBJ1-1; the D is unclear. Germline V CDR1 and CDR2: SGHTA, FQGNSA. The CDR3 runs 14 residues. V was shortened by 5 bases and J by 4 bases, with 14 bases between the two germline ends. The CDR3 spells CASSQEREGTEAFF. CDR3 nucleotide sequence: TGTGCCAGCAGCCAGGAGCGGGAGGGCACTGAAGCTTTCTTT. Full variable domain (missing parts from reference TRBV7-2 and TRBJ1-1): GAGVSQSPSNKVTEKGKDVELRCDPISGHTALYWYRQSLGQGLEFLIYFQGNSAPDKSGLPSDRFSAERTGGSVSTLTIQRTQQEDSAVYLCASSQEREGTEAFFGQGTRLTVV.

The chain joins TRBV21-1 to TRBJ2-1; the table's D call TRBD1 went unverified against the DNA. TRBV21-1 is deemed a pseudogene. This CDR3 is built from 15 residues. CDR3 protein: CASSKVLWPSDEQFF. The DNA for the CDR3 is TGTGCCAGCAGCAAAGTCCTTTGGCCTTCCGATGAGCAGTTCTTC.

The chain carries TRBV2 and TRBJ2-3, with 10 bases matching TRBD1. This CDR3 contains 14 residues. The germline V gene encodes CDR1 SNHLY and CDR2 FYNNEI. V lost 4 bases, J lost 5 bases, and 3 bases stayed unmatched. Here the CDR3 reads CASSVDRGRDTQYF. The DNA of the CDR3 is TGTGCCAGCAGTGTCGACAGGGGGCGAGATACGCAGTATTTT.

This clone was detected only once. The genes are TRBV2 and TRBJ2-3; no definite D call. The length of the CDR3 is 15 residues. The germline gives CDR1 SNHLY, CDR2 FYNNEI. V was pared by 1 base and J by 0 bases, with 8 bases between. CDR3 protein: CASSEGRKSTDTQYF. The CDR3, as DNA: TGTGCCAGCAGTGAAGGGCGGAAAAGCACAGATACGCAGTATTTT.

This clone was picked up one time. The chain combines TRBV2 with TRBJ2-3; 8 bases are a match to TRBD1. Per germline, CDR1 SNHLY and CDR2 FYNNEI. The length of the CDR3 is 14 residues. With V trimmed by 6 bases and J by 5 bases, 7 bases remained unmatched. The CDR3 DNA is TGTGCCAGCAGACAGGGGGGAGCGGGAGATACGCAGTATTTT. This sequence encodes CASRQGGAGDTQYF.

The chain uses TRBV11-2 and TRBJ2-5, with 12 bases matching TRBD2. The CDR3 has 17 amino acids. CDR1 and CDR2 from the germline V gene are SGHAT and FQNNGV. After removal of 2 bases from V and 4 bases from J, the junction contained 8 bases not matched to a gene. The CDR3 reads CASSLWILAGGPETQYF. Written as DNA, the CDR3 is TGTGCCAGCAGCTTATGGATTCTAGCGGGAGGGCCAGAGACCCAGTACTTC.

CDR3 in amino acids: CASSFRAVPGQETQYF. In DNA, the CDR3 is TGCGCCAGCAGCTTCCGAGCTGTACCAGGGCAAGAGACCCAGTACTTC. The V and J genes are TRBV5-1 and TRBJ2-5; D perhaps matches TRBD1 (5 bases). The CDR3 loop spans 16 amino acids. CDR1 is SGHRS, CDR2 YFSETQ, per germline. V shed 2 bases and J shed 2 bases, with 16 bases lying between them.

The chain employs TRBV13 and TRBJ1-2; D is undetermined. V lost 1 base, J lost 2 bases, and 14 bases lay in between. There are 16 residues in the CDR3. CDR1 is PRHDT, CDR2 FYEKMQ, per germline (reference sequence). The DNA of the CDR3 is TGTGCCAGCAGCTTAGCCCCGTCTGGACTGAACTATGGCTACACCTTC. It is translated as CASSLAPSGLNYGYTF.

The chain uses TRBV7-9 and TRBJ1-2; D possibly corresponds to TRBD1 (5 bases). Germline V CDR1 and CDR2: SEHNR, FQNEAQ (reference sequence). The CDR3 length is 15 residues. Trimming took 3 bases from V and 8 from J, leaving 19 bases between them. CDR3 sequence reads: CASSLFPGGRYGYTF. For the CDR3, the DNA is TGTGCCAGCAGCTTGTTTCCCGGGGGACGGTACGGCTACACCTTC.

V and J are TRBV28 and TRBJ1-2, with TRBD1 matching over 11 bases. This CDR3 has 15 residues. Germline V gene sequence: CDR1 MDHEN, CDR2 SYDVKM. V gave up 7 bases and J gave up 7 bases; unmatched junction bases: 11. The CDR3 reads CASTLTGTGGRGYTF. The CDR3 DNA sequence: TGTGCCAGCACCCTCACCGGGACAGGGGGACGTGGCTACACCTTC.

This clone was observed a single time. The rearrangement uses TRBV2 and TRBJ1-1; D gene unclear. Trimming took 2 bases from V and 4 from J, leaving 8 bases between them. The CDR3 spans 13 residues. CDR1 SNHLY and CDR2 FYNNEI come from the germline V gene. CDR3 loop: CASSEIWSTEAFF. DNA for the CDR3: TGTGCCAGCAGTGAAATCTGGAGCACTGAAGCTTTCTTT.

V and J are TRBV5-1 and TRBJ2-3, with 10 bases fitting TRBD1. The germline V gene encodes CDR1 SGHRS and CDR2 YFSETQ. V lost 3 bases to trimming and J lost 1 base; unmatched junction nucleotides: 2. This CDR3 comprises 15 residues. CDR3 protein: CASSSGTGGTDTQYF. Written as DNA, the CDR3 is TGCGCCAGCAGCTCCGGGACAGGGGGCACAGATACGCAGTATTTT. The complete variable domain, with remaining parts taken from reference TRBV5-1 and TRBJ2-3, reads KAGVTQTPRYLIKTRGQQVTLSCSPISGHRSVSWYQQTPGQGLQFLFEYFSETQRNKGNFPGRFSGRQFSNSRSEMNVSTLELGDSALYLCASSSGTGGTDTQYFGPGTRLTVL.

The chain combines TRBV5-6 with TRBJ2-7; D might be TRBD2 (6 bases). Germline CDR1 SGHDT, CDR2 YYEEEE. Trimming left V 4 bases short and J 4 bases short, with 12 bases between. The CDR3 is made up of 13 amino acids. The CDR3 DNA reads as TGTGCCAGCAGCGGCGGGGCAGGATACGAGCAGTACTTC. Protein: CASSGGAGYEQYF. The variable domain in full, with the rest retrieved from reference TRBV5-6 and TRBJ2-7, is DAGVTQSPTHLIKTRGQQVTLRCSPKSGHDTVSWYQQALGQGPQFIFQYYEEEERQRGNFPDRFSGHQFPNYSSELNVNALLLGDSALYLCASSGGAGYEQYFGPGTRLTVT.

The J gene is TRBJ1-4, the V gene TRBV5-1; 9 bases agree with TRBD1. V was clipped by 3 bases and J by 6 bases; unmatched bases: 6. The CDR3 consists of 15 residues. Germline CDR1 SGHRS, CDR2 YFSETQ. CDR3 in amino acids: CASSSQQGADEKLFF. The CDR3 DNA sequence: TGCGCCAGCAGCTCTCAACAGGGGGCGGATGAAAAACTGTTTTTT.

The chain is built from TRBV6-5 and TRBJ2-5; 8 nucleotides line up with TRBD1. CDR1 MNHEY and CDR2 SVGAGI come from the germline V gene. Germline trimming cut 5 bases from V and 4 bases from J; bases unmatched to any gene: 6. This CDR3 is 14 amino acids long. The CDR3 loop is CASSRGTGLETQYF. The CDR3, as DNA: TGTGCCAGCAGTAGGGGGACAGGATTAGAGACCCAGTACTTC.

The chain combines TRBV6-2 or TRBV6-3 with TRBJ2-1; 10 bases are shared with TRBD2. The CDR3 has 16 amino acids. With V trimmed by 4 bases and J by 4 bases, 7 bases remained unmatched. Germline lookup yields CDR1 MNHEY and CDR2 SVGEGT. In nucleotides, the CDR3 is TGTGCCAGCAGTTTCCCGGGACTAGCGAAGTACAATGAGCAGTTCTTC. It yields the protein CASSFPGLAKYNEQFF.

The chain recombines TRBV5-6 with TRBJ2-7; 10 bases map to TRBD2. The CDR3 has 14 residues. V was pared by 8 bases and J by 3 bases, with 8 bases of the junction left unmatched. Germline lookup yields CDR1 SGHDT and CDR2 YYEEEE. The CDR3 reads CASHGLAEIYEQYF. The CDR3 DNA follows: TGTGCCAGTCACGGACTAGCGGAGATCTACGAGCAGTACTTC.

This clone was seen once. The J gene is TRBJ2-7, the V gene TRBV11-2; 9 bases agree with TRBD1. This CDR3 comprises 15 residues. From germline, CDR1 is SGHAT and CDR2 FQNNGV. Germline trimming cut 2 bases from V and 7 bases from J; bases unmatched to any gene: 9. The DNA of the CDR3 is TGTGCCAGCAGCTTATTGCGGGACAGGGCTCAGGAGCAGTACGTC. Translating gives CASSLLRDRAQEQYV.

This clone was recorded a few times. CDR3 sequence reads: CASSLFLYPVYSNQPQHF. The CDR3 coding sequence is TGTGCCAGCAGCTTGTTCCTCTATCCCGTTTATAGCAATCAGCCCCAGCATTTT. V is TRBV5-5 and J is TRBJ1-5; D remains unclear. Trimming removed 1 base at V and 0 bases at J, with 17 bases between. This CDR3 is built from 18 residues. CDR1 is SGHKS and CDR2 is YYEKEE in the germline V gene (reference sequence).

The V call is TRBV15, the J call TRBJ2-5; TRBD1 matches at 9 bases. CDR3 length equals 16 residues. Germline assignment: CDR1 LNHNV and CDR2 YYDKDF (reference sequence). Unmatched junction bases numbered 6, after V lost 1 base and J lost 3 bases. The CDR3 loop reads CATSRGRQGGKETQYF. DNA for the CDR3: TGTGCCACCAGCAGAGGAAGACAGGGGGGGAAAGAGACCCAGTACTTC.

This clone has a single count. The rearrangement joins TRBV5-6 to TRBJ1-5, with D unresolved. CDR3 size: 15 residues. Germline V gene sequence: CDR1 SGHDT, CDR2 YYEEEE. Trimming shortened V by 0 bases and J by 1 base, and 8 bases separated the two germline ends. In DNA form, the CDR3 reads TGTGCCAGCAGCTTGGCGTCAGAAAGCAATCAGCCCCAGCATTTT. Protein: CASSLASESNQPQHF.

The V call is TRBV27, the J call TRBJ2-5; 9 bases align to TRBD2. The CDR3 consists of 19 residues. The V and J ends lost 0 bases and 5 bases, in that order; junction bases with no gene match: 16. Germline V lookup: CDR1 MNHEY, CDR2 SMNVEV (reference sequence). The CDR3 DNA is TGTGCCAGCAGTTTATCGCCGGGACTAGCTGGGGCAGCCAGGGAGACCCAGTACTTC. As protein: CASSLSPGLAGAARETQYF.

This clone was detected a few times. This chain connects TRBV2 to TRBJ1-5, with 9 bases that match TRBD1. The J segment lost 5 bases and the V segment lost 4 bases, leaving 0 bases of the junction unmatched. The germline gives CDR1 SNHLY, CDR2 FYNNEI. The CDR3 loop spans 13 amino acids. The CDR3 region is CASSGDRDQPQHF. CDR3 DNA: TGTGCCAGCAGTGGGGACAGGGATCAGCCCCAGCATTTT. Combining the CDR3 with reference TRBV2 and TRBJ1-5 gives the whole variable domain EPEVTQTPSHQVTQMGQEVILRCVPISNHLYFYWYRQILGQKVEFLVSFYNNEISEKSEIFDDQFSVERPDGSNFTLKIRSTKLEDSAMYFCASSGDRDQPQHFGDGTRLSIL.

In this sample, this clone turned up many times. The chain combines TRBV5-5 with TRBJ1-1, with D perhaps TRBD1 (6 bases). Germline V gene lookup returns CDR1 SGHKS and CDR2 YYEKEE (reference sequence). The CDR3 totals 12 residues. V dropped 7 bases and J dropped 8 bases, with 15 bases sitting between them. The CDR3 sequence: CASDVGTTEAFF. The CDR3 coding sequence is TGTGCCAGCGACGTCGGGACAACAGAAGCTTTCTTT.

This rearrangement joins TRBV28 to TRBJ2-3; TRBD2 agrees at 8 bases. Germline CDR1 reads MDHEN; CDR2 reads SYDVKM. The CDR3 sequence is 14 residues long. V was pared by 3 bases and J by 4 bases, with 3 bases of the junction left unmatched. The CDR3 DNA follows: TGTGCCAGCAGTTTTCTACTAGCGGCAGATACGCAGTATTTT. Its translation is CASSFLLAADTQYF.

This clone has more than one count but fewer than ten. V and J are TRBV6-5 and TRBJ1-4; D is possibly TRBD1 (5 bases). Trimming left V 7 bases short and J 0 bases short, with 12 bases between. Germline assignment: CDR1 MNHEY and CDR2 SVGAGI. The CDR3 spans 15 residues. CDR3 loop: CASNAGPATNEKLFF. The CDR3, as DNA: TGTGCCAGCAATGCGGGACCTGCAACTAATGAAAAACTGTTTTTT.

The V gene is TRBV2, the J gene TRBJ1-4; 8 positions match TRBD1. Germline values: CDR1 SNHLY, CDR2 FYNNEI. After removal of 8 bases from V and 5 bases from J, the junction contained 4 bases not matched to a gene. This CDR3 is built from 13 residues. The CDR3 reads CASGTGVNEKLFF. The CDR3 coding sequence is TGTGCCAGCGGGACAGGCGTCAATGAAAAACTGTTTTTT.

The chain employs TRBV28 and TRBJ2-7; D possibly corresponds to TRBD2 (6 bases). The CDR3 runs to 13 residues. Germline CDR1 reads MDHEN; CDR2 reads SYDVKM. The ends were cut back, 7 bases at V and 4 bases at J, with 14 bases in the middle. The CDR3 DNA is TGTGCCAGCACGGGACTCTTCCTTTACGAGCAGTACTTC. This translates into CASTGLFLYEQYF.

The J gene is TRBJ2-3, the V gene TRBV28; D gene ambiguous. Per the germline V gene, CDR1 is MDHEN and CDR2 is SYDVKM. The CDR3 loop spans 12 amino acids. V dropped 2 bases and J dropped 5 bases, with 5 bases sitting between them. CDR3 in DNA: TGTGCCAGCAGTTTAATCATAGATACGCAGTATTTT. This encodes CASSLIIDTQYF.